The 19 T cell receptor beta chains below come from one sample, sequenced in a study of T-cell reconstitution after alpha-beta-depleted transplantation in children. Molecular barcoding with unique molecular identifiers was used for the TCRbeta library. TCRdb reanalysed the PCR reads using MiXCR and keeps one entry per CDR3 protein. The repertoire holds about 980,000 distinct CDR3 sequences, with about 31% as singletons. Source: PBMCs, mostly from graft donor cells, taken 360 days after TCRalphabeta/CD19-depleted stem cell transplant. These TCRs come from a boy under three years old who had a stem cell transplant for SCID, so the T cells may come from the graft donor.

The CDR3 coding sequence is TGTGCCAGCAGCTTGAGGAACGGCATAGGGTACGGGGAGCTGTTTTTT. This sequence encodes CASSLRNGIGYGELFF. The chain combines TRBV5-6 with TRBJ2-2, with unresolved D. This CDR3 comprises 16 residues. Trimming removed 1 base from V and 7 bases from J, with 17 bases in between. Germline CDR1 is SGHDT and CDR2 is YYEEEE.

In its sample, this clonotype was seen once. The chain combines TRBV28 with TRBJ1-1; D is undetermined. The CDR3 consists of 14 residues. V was shortened by 6 bases and J by 1 base, with 12 bases between the two germline ends. Germline V lookup: CDR1 MDHEN, CDR2 SYDVKM. Here the CDR3 reads CASSIPRKNTEAFF. The CDR3 DNA follows: TGTGCCAGCAGCATCCCCCGAAAGAACACTGAAGCTTTCTTT.

The chain has TRBV28 and TRBJ2-5; a weak D match, TRBD1 (6 bases). CDR3 length equals 14 residues. Germline V gene data show CDR1 as MDHEN and CDR2 as SYDVKM. The V end was cut by 6 bases, the J end by 1 base, with 12 bases between. CDR3 nucleotide sequence: TGTGCCAGCAGCTTCGACAGGAGCCAAGAGACCCAGTACTTC. Encoded protein: CASSFDRSQETQYF.

This clonotype was observed at least ten times. This chain joins TRBV4-1 and TRBJ2-7, with 9 bases identical to TRBD1. The germline V gene has CDR1 MGHRA and CDR2 YSYEKL. The CDR3 is 15 residues long. V lost 1 base and J lost 2; bases outside the gene matches: 3. Here the CDR3 DNA reads TGCGCCAGCAGCCAAGTTGGGACAGGGACCTACGAGCAGTACTTC. This encodes CASSQVGTGTYEQYF.

This chain joins TRBV20-1 and TRBJ1-1, with TRBD1 matching over 7 bases. The CDR3 has 13 amino acids. Trimming removed 6 bases from V and 4 bases from J; junction bases left unmatched: 8. Germline V gene lookup returns CDR1 DFQATT and CDR2 SNEGSKA (reference sequence). The CDR3 sequence is CSAKTGYSTEAFF. In DNA form, the CDR3 reads TGCAGTGCGAAGACAGGGTATAGCACTGAAGCTTTCTTT.

This clonotype was counted only a few times. This sequence joins TRBV20-1 and TRBJ2-5; D is uncertain. The V end was cut by 0 bases, the J end by 2 bases, with 13 bases between. The germline V gene has CDR1 DFQATT and CDR2 SNEGSKA (reference sequence). The CDR3 spans 15 residues. The CDR3 loop reads CSARDFLDAQETQYF. The CDR3, as DNA: TGCAGTGCTAGAGATTTCCTAGACGCACAAGAGACCCAGTACTTC.

At least ten counts were recorded for this clonotype. The chain links TRBV5-1 to TRBJ2-1; D not certain. V was trimmed by 2 bases and J by 7 bases, leaving 7 bases between them. The CDR3 spans 12 residues. Germline loops: CDR1 SGHRS, CDR2 YFSETQ. CDR3 nucleotide sequence: TGCGCCAGCAGCTTAGACGGTAATGAGCAGTTCTTC. Translated, it gives CASSLDGNEQFF.

This clonotype was observed a few times. The gene calls are TRBV20-1 and TRBJ1-1, with TRBD1 matching over 7 bases. Trimming at V came to 6 bases and at J to 4 bases, leaving 5 bases not matched to a gene. The CDR3 extends over 12 amino acids. Germline CDR1 is DFQATT and CDR2 is SNEGSKA (reference sequence). CDR3: CSAHDRVTEAFF. Here the CDR3 DNA reads TGCAGTGCCCACGACAGGGTCACTGAAGCTTTCTTT.

This chain links TRBV7-2 with TRBJ2-1; possibly TRBD1 for D (5 bases). The CDR3 loop spans 14 amino acids. Germline-derived CDR1 and CDR2 are SGHTA and FQGNSA. Trimming cost V 1 base and J 9 bases, with 13 bases left between them. The DNA for the CDR3 is TGTGCCAGCAGCTTAGGGGCAGGGTGGGGTGAGCAGTTCTTC. Its translation is CASSLGAGWGEQFF.

V is TRBV5-1 and J is TRBJ2-5; 7 bases align to TRBD2. With 1 base clipped from V and 5 bases from J, the junction kept 5 bases outside the gene matches. Germline V lookup: CDR1 SGHRS, CDR2 YFSETQ. CDR3 length: 14 residues. CDR3 nucleotide sequence: TGCGCCAGCAGCTTGATTGACGGGGGGGAGACCCAGTACTTC. It yields the protein CASSLIDGGETQYF.

Only a few counts were recorded for this clonotype. The V gene is TRBV13, the J gene TRBJ2-7; TRBD2 might be the D (5 bases). The CDR3 consists of 14 residues. Germline V lookup: CDR1 PRHDT, CDR2 FYEKMQ (reference sequence). The V and J ends lost 1 base and 2 bases respectively, with 9 bases between them. Here the CDR3 DNA reads TGTGCCAGCAGCTTAGAGGGAGAAGCCTACGAGCAGTACTTC. Protein: CASSLEGEAYEQYF.

A single count supports this clonotype. The J gene is TRBJ2-1, the V gene TRBV18; the D gene is possibly TRBD1 (5 bases). The CDR3 runs to 15 residues. The germline V gene encodes CDR1 KGHSH and CDR2 LQKENI. V shed 2 bases and J shed 8 bases, with 16 bases lying between them. In nucleotides, the CDR3 is TGTGCCAGCTCACCAGGGCAGGGTTTAATCGATGAGCAGTTCTTC. It translates to CASSPGQGLIDEQFF.

The rearrangement joins TRBV4-1 to TRBJ2-7; 8 positions match TRBD1. The germline V gene has CDR1 MGHRA and CDR2 YSYEKL. This CDR3 has 16 residues. Trimming removed 3 bases from V and 4 bases from J; junction bases left unmatched: 11. For the CDR3, the DNA is TGCGCCAGCAGCCAGGGCCCCGGGACAGGCAAATACGAGCAGTACTTC. The encoded protein is CASSQGPGTGKYEQYF.

This clonotype was seen only a few times. V is TRBV7-2 and J is TRBJ2-7; either TRBD1 or TRBD2 may fit D (6 bases each). V was shortened by 0 bases and J by 0 bases, with 12 bases between the two germline ends. CDR1 is SGHTA and CDR2 is FQGNSA in the germline V gene. The CDR3 has 16 residues. The CDR3 sequence is CASSLAGGSYSYEQYF. CDR3 nucleotide sequence: TGTGCCAGCAGCTTAGCGGGGGGCTCTTACTCCTACGAGCAGTACTTC.

The CDR3 coding sequence is TGCGCCAGCAGCTTATTCGTCGTTGGAGAGACCCAGTACTTC. This gives the protein CASSLFVVGETQYF. The chain joins TRBV5-1 to TRBJ2-5; D is unclear. The CDR3 sequence is 14 residues long. CDR1 and CDR2 (germline): SGHRS, YFSETQ. V lost 2 bases to trimming and J lost 4 bases, with 12 bases between them. The variable domain in full, with the rest retrieved from reference TRBV5-1 and TRBJ2-5, is KAGVTQTPRYLIKTRGQQVTLSCSPISGHRSVSWYQQTPGQGLQFLFEYFSETQRNKGNFPGRFSGRQFSNSRSEMNVSTLELGDSALYLCASSLFVVGETQYFGPGTRLLVL.

This clonotype was picked up many times. The V gene is TRBV2, the J gene TRBJ2-7; the match to TRBD1 covers 9 bases. The CDR3 runs 15 residues. Germline CDR1 reads SNHLY; CDR2 reads FYNNEI. Losses at the gene ends were 7 bases for V and 5 bases for J; bases not matched to a gene: 12. In nucleotides, the CDR3 is TGTGCCAGCACCATCAACAGGGGGCTAATGGACGAGCAGTACTTC. This sequence encodes CASTINRGLMDEQYF.

The sample holds a few counts of this clonotype. The gene calls are TRBV29-1 and TRBJ1-1, with D unresolved. CDR1 and CDR2 from the germline V gene are SQVTM and ANQGSEA. V lost 7 bases, J lost 1 base, and 19 bases lay in between. The CDR3 is made up of 15 amino acids. The CDR3 protein is CSASRGGRPNTEAFF. The DNA for the CDR3 is TGCAGCGCCTCAAGAGGCGGTAGACCGAACACTGAAGCTTTCTTT.

The V call is TRBV9, the J call TRBJ2-1; D uncertain. The germline V and J ends were trimmed by 7 bases and 0 bases, with 11 bases remaining between them. The CDR3 is made up of 14 amino acids. Germline CDR1 is SGDLS and CDR2 is YYNGEE. CDR3 bases: TGTGCCAGCCGACCGGACGTCTCCTACAATGAGCAGTTCTTC. Residues: CASRPDVSYNEQFF.

This clonotype occurred a few times. The V and J genes are TRBV4-2 and TRBJ2-4; 10 bases match TRBD2. CDR1 and CDR2 from the germline V gene are LGHNA and YNFKEQ. V trimming: 1 base; J trimming: 0 bases; junction bases outside the gene matches: 6. CDR3 size: 18 residues. The CDR3 protein is CASSQGASGGLAKNIQYF. As DNA, the CDR3 is TGTGCCAGCAGCCAAGGCGCTAGCGGGGGCCTAGCCAAAAACATTCAGTACTTC.